This T cell receptor beta chain was documented in a study of T cell repertoires in cytomegalovirus infection. Study overall: CMV infection together with matching HLA type was indicated by public TCR beta signatures. Study-level points and caveats: HLA-C-restricted CMV clonotypes gave the most frequent clonotype in two of eight donors. Summed public TCR beta family frequency identified CMV carriers bearing the relevant HLA.

The V segment lost 1 base and the J segment 5 bases; nucleotides outside the gene matches: 7. Germline-derived CDR1 and CDR2 are MGHRA and YSYEKL. The CDR3 spans 15 residues. MiXCR, applied by TCRdb to the reads, yields one record per CDR3 protein. Of 650,000 to 850,000 distinct CDR3 sequences listed, approximately 32% were seen once; the top ten hold 13%. In regard to this clonotype: Its antigen is unknown.

This rearrangement joins TRBV4-1 to TRBJ1-2, with 7 positions matching TRBD1. The source was cultured CD8+ T cells from PBMCs, collected from culture after CMV antigen stimulation. The receptor comes from a human donor in good health (CMV status not recorded). Some clones in this sample may be carry-over from other donors' samples. The CDR3, as DNA: TGCGCCAGCAGCCAAGCCAGACAGGGAAATTATGGCTACACCTTC. It codes for CASSQARQGNYGYTF.